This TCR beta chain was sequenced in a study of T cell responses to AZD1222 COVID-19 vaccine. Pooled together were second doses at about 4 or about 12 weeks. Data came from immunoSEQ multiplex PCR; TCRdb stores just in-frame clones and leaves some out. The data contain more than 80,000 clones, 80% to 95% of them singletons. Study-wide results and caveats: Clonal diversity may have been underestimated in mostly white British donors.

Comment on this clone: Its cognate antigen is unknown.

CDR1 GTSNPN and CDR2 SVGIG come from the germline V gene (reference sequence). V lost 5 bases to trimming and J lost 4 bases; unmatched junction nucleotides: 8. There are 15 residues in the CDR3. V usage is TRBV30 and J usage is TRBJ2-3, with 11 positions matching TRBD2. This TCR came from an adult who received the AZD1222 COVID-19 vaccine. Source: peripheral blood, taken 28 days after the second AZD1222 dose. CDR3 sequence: CAWALSGGAADTQYF. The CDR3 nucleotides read TGTGCCTGGGCCCTTAGCGGGGGGGCGGCAGATACGCAGTATTTT.